Given below is one T cell receptor (beta chain) in context. The antigen remains undetermined. The sample belongs to a study of siplizumab effects on memory and regulatory T cells. Per sample, around 91,000 TCR templates were assayed. The table came from immunoSEQ multiplex PCR; TCRdb's copy has only in-frame clones and leaves some out. This table has 850 to 1,300 clones, 73% appearing once. Whole-study results and caveats: The authors did not confirm suppressive function in proliferating Tregs from siplizumab cultures. Controls showed an average of around 27% Treg-derived mappable alloreactive CD4+ clones, while siplizumab showed about 69%. The naive T cell population seemed more diverse than memory cells and seemed a major contributor to the alloresponse.

Germline V lookup: CDR1 MGHRA, CDR2 YSYEKL. Trimming took off 4 bases at V and 5 bases at J, with 11 bases between the two ends. The CDR3 spans 13 residues. The receptor was isolated from a human donor in good health. Specimen: TEMRA CD8+ T cells sorted from blood. The subset: unstimulated CD8+ CD45RA+ effector memory T cells. V usage is TRBV4-1 and J usage is TRBJ1-1, with D tentatively TRBD1 (5 bases). CDR3 nucleotides: TGCGCCAGCAGCCTACCGGGACGGACTGAAGCTTTCTTT. Translation gives CASSLPGRTEAFF.